This T cell receptor (beta chain) stems from a study of glioma-infiltrating T cells. Overall study results and limits: Only very few CDR3 sequences appeared in both tissue and blood. Non-neoplastic patients had below-expected tissue-blood divergence, while all gliomas exceeded expectation.

J gave up 5 bases and V 2 bases, and 5 bases lay outside the gene matches. Germline CDR1 and CDR2: SNHLY and FYNNEI. The CDR3 is 14 residues long. Details on this clonotype: Antigen: not known.

The iRepertoire nested amplicon-rescue multiplex PCR amplified TCR alpha and beta CDR3s from RNA. One-step reverse transcription and amplification started from approximately 100-400 ng of tissue mRNA or PBMC total RNA. TCRdb independently ran MiXCR on the multiplex PCR reads; one entry per CDR3 protein. The repertoire holds under 200,000 distinct CDR3 sequences, with over 40% as singletons. The clonotype was recovered from a human donor with low-grade glioma or glioblastoma, undergoing nonglioma brain surgery, or in good health (not recorded which). Source material: glioma tissue, nonneoplastic brain tissue, or PBMCs (not recorded which). The chain recombines TRBV2 with TRBJ1-1, with TRBD1 identical over 7 bases. CDR3 region: CASSENRGITEAFF. The CDR3 DNA follows: TGTGCCAGCAGTGAAAACAGGGGAATTACTGAAGCTTTCTTT.